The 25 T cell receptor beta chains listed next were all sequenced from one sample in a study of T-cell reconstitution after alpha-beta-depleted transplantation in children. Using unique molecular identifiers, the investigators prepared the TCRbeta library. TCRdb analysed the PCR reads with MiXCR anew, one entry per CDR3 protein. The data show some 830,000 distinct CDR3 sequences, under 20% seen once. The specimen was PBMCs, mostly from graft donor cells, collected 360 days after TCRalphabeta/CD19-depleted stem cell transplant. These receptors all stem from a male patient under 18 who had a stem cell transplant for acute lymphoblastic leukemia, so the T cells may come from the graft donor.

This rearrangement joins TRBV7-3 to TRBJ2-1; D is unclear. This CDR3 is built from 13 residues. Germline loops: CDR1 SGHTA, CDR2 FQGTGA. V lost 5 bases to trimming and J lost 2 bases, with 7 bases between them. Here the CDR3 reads CASSPSTYNEQFF. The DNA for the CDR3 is TGTGCCAGCAGCCCCTCTACCTACAATGAGCAGTTCTTC.

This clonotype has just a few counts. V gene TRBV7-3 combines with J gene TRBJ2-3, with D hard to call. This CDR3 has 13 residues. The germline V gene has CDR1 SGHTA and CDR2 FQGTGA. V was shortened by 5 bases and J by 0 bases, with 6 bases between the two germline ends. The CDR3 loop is CASSHFSTDTQYF. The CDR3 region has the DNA TGTGCCAGCAGCCACTTTAGCACAGATACGCAGTATTTT.

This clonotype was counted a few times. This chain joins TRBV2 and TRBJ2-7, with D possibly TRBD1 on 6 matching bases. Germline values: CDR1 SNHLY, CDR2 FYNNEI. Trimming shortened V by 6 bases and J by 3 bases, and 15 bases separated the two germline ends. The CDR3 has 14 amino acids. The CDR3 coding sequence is TGTGCCAGCAGGCTCGGACAGATGTACTACGAGCAGTACTTC. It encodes CASRLGQMYYEQYF.

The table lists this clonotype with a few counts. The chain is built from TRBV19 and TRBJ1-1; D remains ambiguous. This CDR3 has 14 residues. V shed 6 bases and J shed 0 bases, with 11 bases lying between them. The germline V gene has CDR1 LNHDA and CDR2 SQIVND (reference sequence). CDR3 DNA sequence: TGTGCCAGTAGAAAACAGACCATGAACACTGAAGCTTTCTTT. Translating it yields CASRKQTMNTEAFF.

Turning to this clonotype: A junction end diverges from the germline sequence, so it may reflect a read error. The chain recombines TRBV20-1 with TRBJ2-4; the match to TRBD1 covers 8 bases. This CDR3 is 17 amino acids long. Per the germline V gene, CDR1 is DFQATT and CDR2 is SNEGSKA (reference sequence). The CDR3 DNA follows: TGCTGTGCTAGAGACAGGGGCGGAGTTGATGCCAAAAACATTCAGTACTTC. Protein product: CCARDRGGVDAKNIQYF.

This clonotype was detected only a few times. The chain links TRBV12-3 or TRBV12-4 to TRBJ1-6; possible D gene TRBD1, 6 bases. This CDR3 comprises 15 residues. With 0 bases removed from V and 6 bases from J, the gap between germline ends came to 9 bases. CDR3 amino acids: CASSLAKQGNSPLHF. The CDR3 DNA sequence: TGTGCCAGCAGTTTAGCGAAACAGGGTAATTCACCCCTCCACTTT.

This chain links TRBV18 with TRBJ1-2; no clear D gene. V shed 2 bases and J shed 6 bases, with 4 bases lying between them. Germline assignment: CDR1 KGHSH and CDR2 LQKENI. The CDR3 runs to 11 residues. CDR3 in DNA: TGTGCCAGCTCACCAGGAGATGGCTACACCTTC. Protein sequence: CASSPGDGYTF.

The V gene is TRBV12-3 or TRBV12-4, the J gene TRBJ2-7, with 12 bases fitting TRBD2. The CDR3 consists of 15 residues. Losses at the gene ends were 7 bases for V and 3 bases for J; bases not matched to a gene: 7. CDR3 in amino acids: CASTWGTSGFYEQYF. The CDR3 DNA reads TGTGCCAGCACCTGGGGGACTAGCGGGTTCTACGAGCAGTACTTC.

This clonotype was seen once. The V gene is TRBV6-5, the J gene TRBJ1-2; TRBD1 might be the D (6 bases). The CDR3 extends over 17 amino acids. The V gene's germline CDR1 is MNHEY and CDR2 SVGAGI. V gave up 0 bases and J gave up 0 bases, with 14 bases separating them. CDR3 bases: TGTGCCAGCAGTTACTCGGGGTGGACAGCGTCTAACTATGGCTACACCTTC. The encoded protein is CASSYSGWTASNYGYTF.

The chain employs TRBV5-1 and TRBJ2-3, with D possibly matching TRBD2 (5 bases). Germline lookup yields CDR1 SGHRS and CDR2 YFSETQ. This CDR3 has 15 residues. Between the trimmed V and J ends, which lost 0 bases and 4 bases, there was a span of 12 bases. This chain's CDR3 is CASSLVGNGADTQYF. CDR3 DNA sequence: TGCGCCAGCAGCTTGGTGGGAAACGGGGCAGATACGCAGTATTTT.

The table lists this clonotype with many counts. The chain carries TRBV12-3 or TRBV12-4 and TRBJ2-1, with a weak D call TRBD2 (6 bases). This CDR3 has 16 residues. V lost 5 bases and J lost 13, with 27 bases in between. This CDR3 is CASSPPGLAHPICQFF. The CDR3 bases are TGTGCCAGCAGTCCGCCCGGGCTAGCGCACCCAATATGCCAGTTCTTC.

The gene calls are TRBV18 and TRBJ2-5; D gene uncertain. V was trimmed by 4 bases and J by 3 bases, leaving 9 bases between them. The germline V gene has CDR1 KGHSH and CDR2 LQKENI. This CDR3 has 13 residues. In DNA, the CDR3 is TGTGCCAGCTCACTTAATAACGAAGAGACCCAGTACTTC. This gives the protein CASSLNNEETQYF. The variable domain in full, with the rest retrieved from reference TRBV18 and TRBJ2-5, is NAGVMQNPRHLVRRRGQEARLRCSPMKGHSHVYWYRQLPEEGLKFMVYLQKENIIDESGMPKERFSAEFPKEGPSILRIQQVVRGDSAAYFCASSLNNEETQYFGPGTRLLVL.

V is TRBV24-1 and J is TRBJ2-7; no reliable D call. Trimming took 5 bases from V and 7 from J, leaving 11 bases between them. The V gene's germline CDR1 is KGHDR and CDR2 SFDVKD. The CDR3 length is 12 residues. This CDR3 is CATSGSRWEQYF. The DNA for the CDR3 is TGTGCCACCAGTGGGTCCCGATGGGAGCAGTACTTC.

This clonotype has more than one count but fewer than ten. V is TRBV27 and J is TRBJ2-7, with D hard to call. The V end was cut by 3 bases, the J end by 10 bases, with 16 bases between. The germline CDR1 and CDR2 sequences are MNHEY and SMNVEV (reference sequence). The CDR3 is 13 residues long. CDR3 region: CASSFLETRLQYF. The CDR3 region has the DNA TGTGCCAGCAGTTTTCTCGAGACTCGACTTCAGTACTTC.

The CDR3 reads CSAVDRDYSYEQYF. In DNA form, the CDR3 reads TGCAGTGCTGTTGACCGGGACTACTCCTACGAGCAGTACTTC. V is TRBV20-1 and J is TRBJ2-7, with TRBD2 matching over 7 bases. Germline V gene sequence: CDR1 DFQATT, CDR2 SNEGSKA (reference sequence). Trimming at V came to 5 bases and at J to 0 bases, leaving 7 bases not matched to a gene. The CDR3 is 14 amino acids.

The CDR3 DNA reads as TGTGCCAGCAGCTTAGGCAGGGGACCCTTTCGGTTCACTGAAGCTTTCTTT. Protein product: CASSLGRGPFRFTEAFF. The chain carries TRBV13 and TRBJ1-1; maybe TRBD1 (6 bases). V was pared by 0 bases and J by 4 bases, with 18 bases between. CDR1 is PRHDT and CDR2 is FYEKMQ in the germline V gene (reference sequence). CDR3 size: 17 residues.

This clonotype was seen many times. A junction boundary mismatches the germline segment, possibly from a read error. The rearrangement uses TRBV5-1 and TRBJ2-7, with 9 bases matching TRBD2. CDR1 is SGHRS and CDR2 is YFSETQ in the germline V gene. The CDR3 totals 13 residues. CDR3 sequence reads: CASSLAGTYEQYF. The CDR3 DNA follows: TGTGCCAGCAGTCTAGCGGGGACCTACGAGCAGTACTTC.

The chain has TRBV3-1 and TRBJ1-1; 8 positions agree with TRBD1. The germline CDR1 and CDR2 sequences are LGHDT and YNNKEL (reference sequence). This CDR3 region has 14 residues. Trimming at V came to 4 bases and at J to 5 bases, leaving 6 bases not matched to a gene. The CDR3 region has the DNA TGTGCCAGCAGCCCGGGGGACAGGCAAACTGAAGCTTTCTTT. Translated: CASSPGDRQTEAFF.

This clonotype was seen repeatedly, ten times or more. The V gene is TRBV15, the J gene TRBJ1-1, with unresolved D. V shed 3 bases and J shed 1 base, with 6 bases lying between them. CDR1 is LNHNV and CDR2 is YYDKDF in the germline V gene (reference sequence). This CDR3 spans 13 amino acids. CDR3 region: CATSRWTNTEAFF. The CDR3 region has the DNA TGTGCCACCAGCAGGTGGACGAACACTGAAGCTTTCTTT.

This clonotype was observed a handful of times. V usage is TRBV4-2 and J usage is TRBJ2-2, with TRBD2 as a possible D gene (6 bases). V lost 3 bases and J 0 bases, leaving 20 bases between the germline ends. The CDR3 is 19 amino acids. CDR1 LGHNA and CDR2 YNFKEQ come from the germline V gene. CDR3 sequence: CASSQAAGIQQTNTGELFF. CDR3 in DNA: TGTGCCAGCAGCCAGGCAGCGGGTATCCAACAGACGAACACCGGGGAGCTGTTTTTT.

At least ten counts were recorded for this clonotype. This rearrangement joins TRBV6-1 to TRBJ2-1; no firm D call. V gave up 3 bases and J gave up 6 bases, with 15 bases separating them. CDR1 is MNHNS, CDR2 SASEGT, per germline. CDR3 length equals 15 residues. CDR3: CASSEGPGVLNEQFF. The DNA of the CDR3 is TGTGCCAGCAGTGAGGGCCCAGGCGTCCTCAATGAGCAGTTCTTC.

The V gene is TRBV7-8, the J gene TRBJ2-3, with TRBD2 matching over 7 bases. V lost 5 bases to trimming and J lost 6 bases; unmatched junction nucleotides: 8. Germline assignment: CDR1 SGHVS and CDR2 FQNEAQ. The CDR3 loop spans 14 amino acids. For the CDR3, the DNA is TGTGCCAGCAGCCCACTAGCGTTGGAGGATACGCAGTATTTT. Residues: CASSPLALEDTQYF.

The CDR3 region is CASSHGIMGDTQYF. The CDR3 DNA reads as TGTGCCAGCTCACACGGGATAATGGGAGATACGCAGTATTTT. The chain couples TRBV18 to TRBJ2-3; perhaps TRBD2 as D (5 bases). V was cut by 4 bases and J by 5 bases, with 13 bases left in between. CDR1 and CDR2 from the germline V gene are KGHSH and LQKENI. The CDR3 contains 14 residues.

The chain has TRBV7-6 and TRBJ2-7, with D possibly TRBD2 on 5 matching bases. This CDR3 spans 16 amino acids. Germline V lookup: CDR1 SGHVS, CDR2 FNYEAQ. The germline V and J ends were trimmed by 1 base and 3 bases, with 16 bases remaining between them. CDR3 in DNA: TGTGCCAGCAGCTTAGGGTCCTCGGGGAGCGGCTACGAGCAGTACTTC. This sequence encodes CASSLGSSGSGYEQYF.

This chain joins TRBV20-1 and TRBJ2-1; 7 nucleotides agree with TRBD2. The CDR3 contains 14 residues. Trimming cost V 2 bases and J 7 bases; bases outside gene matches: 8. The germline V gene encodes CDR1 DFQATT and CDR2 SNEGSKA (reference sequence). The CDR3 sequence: CSARTSGIENEQFF. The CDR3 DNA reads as TGCAGTGCTAGAACAAGCGGGATAGAGAATGAGCAGTTCTTC.